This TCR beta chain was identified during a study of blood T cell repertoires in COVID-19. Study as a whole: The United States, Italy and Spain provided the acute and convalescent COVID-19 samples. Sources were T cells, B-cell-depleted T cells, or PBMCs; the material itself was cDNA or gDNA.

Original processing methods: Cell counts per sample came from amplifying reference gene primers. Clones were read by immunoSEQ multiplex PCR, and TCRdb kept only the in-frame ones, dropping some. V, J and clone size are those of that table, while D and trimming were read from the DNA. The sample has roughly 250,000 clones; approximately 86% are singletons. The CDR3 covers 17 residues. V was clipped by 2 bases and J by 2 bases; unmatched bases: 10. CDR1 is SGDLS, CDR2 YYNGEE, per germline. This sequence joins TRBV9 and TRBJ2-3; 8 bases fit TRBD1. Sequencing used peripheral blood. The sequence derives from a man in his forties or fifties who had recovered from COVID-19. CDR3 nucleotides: TGTGCCAGCAGCGTTGGGTCAGGGGGCTTGGACACAGATACGCAGTATTTT. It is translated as CASSVGSGGLDTDTQYF. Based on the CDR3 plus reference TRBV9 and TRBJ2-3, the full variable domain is DSGVTQTPKHLITATGQRVTLRCSPRSGDLSVYWYQQSLDQGLQFLIQYYNGEERAKGNILERFSAQQFPDLHSELNLSSLELGDSALYFCASSVGSGGLDTDTQYFGPGTRLTVL.